The next 10 T cell receptor beta chains were all read from a single sample in a study of CD8+ T cells in alopecia areata. RNA was extracted and reverse transcribed into cDNA as the sequencing template. Repertoires were generated with immunoSEQ multiplex PCR, while TCRdb's copy carries only in-frame clones and drops some. Of over 200,000 clones listed, about 53% are singletons. The source material was CD4+ T cells sorted from blood, sampled at week 0. These receptors came from a human donor with alopecia areata.

The V gene is TRBV6-5, the J gene TRBJ1-2; no clear D gene. This CDR3 spans 14 amino acids. V lost 5 bases and J lost 11, with 21 bases in between. Germline values: CDR1 MNHEY, CDR2 SVGAGI. DNA for the CDR3: TGTGCCAGCAGTCGGTCCATGGCGAACGATAAATACACCTTC. It yields the protein CASSRSMANDKYTF.

V gene TRBV4-2 combines with J gene TRBJ1-6, with a tentative D call TRBD1 (6 bases). CDR1 LGHNA and CDR2 YNFKEQ come from the germline V gene. The V gene lost 0 bases and the J gene lost 7 bases, with 16 bases spanning the gap. This CDR3 is 17 amino acids long. The DNA of the CDR3 is TGTGCCAGCAGCCAAGATACCGGGGGCGGAAAGAATTCACCCCTCCACTTT. It codes for CASSQDTGGGKNSPLHF.

This chain connects TRBV5-1 to TRBJ2-7, with D possibly TRBD1 on 6 matching bases. The CDR3 runs 12 residues. The germline CDR1 and CDR2 sequences are SGHRS and YFSETQ. Trimming cost V 4 bases and J 3 bases, with 8 bases left between them. The CDR3 protein is CASSPGDYEQYF. In nucleotides, the CDR3 is TGCGCCAGCAGCCCAGGGGACTACGAGCAGTACTTC.

In this sample, this clone turned up a few times. CDR3 residues: CATSDGGHNSPLHF. In DNA, the CDR3 is TGCGCCACCTCGGACGGGGGCCATAATTCACCCCTCCACTTT. The genes are TRBV10-2 and TRBJ1-6; possible D gene TRBD1, 6 bases. The germline V gene encodes CDR1 WSHSY and CDR2 SAAADI. This CDR3 spans 14 amino acids. V was pared by 10 bases and J by 5 bases, with 15 bases between.

The chain combines TRBV10-3 with TRBJ1-1; 7 bases align to TRBD1. Losses at the gene ends were 3 bases for V and 10 bases for J; bases not matched to a gene: 17. The CDR3 covers 16 residues. From germline, CDR1 is ENHRY and CDR2 SYGVKD. This CDR3 reads CAISDPDRDSSMGAFF. DNA of the CDR3: TGTGCCATCAGTGACCCGGACCGGGACAGTTCTATGGGAGCTTTCTTT.

This clone was detected only a few times. The chain is built from TRBV4-1 and TRBJ2-1, with D unclear. CDR1 MGHRA and CDR2 YSYEKL come from the germline V gene. V was shortened by 2 bases and J by 8 bases, with 7 bases between the two germline ends. The CDR3 length is 12 residues. DNA for the CDR3: TGCGCCAGCAGCCAACAGAAGGATGAGCAGTTCTTC. This encodes CASSQQKDEQFF.

This rearrangement joins TRBV2 to TRBJ1-2; D unresolved. V dropped 2 bases and J dropped 10 bases, with 11 bases sitting between them. Germline values: CDR1 SNHLY, CDR2 FYNNEI. The CDR3 runs to 12 residues. The CDR3 nucleotides are TGTGCCAGCAGTGAAAGGCCCCCGGACTACACCTTC. The encoded protein is CASSERPPDYTF.

This chain links TRBV29-1 with TRBJ2-5; D remains unclear. V was cut by 7 bases and J by 1 base, with 13 bases left in between. The germline CDR1 and CDR2 sequences are SQVTM and ANQGSEA. CDR3 size: 13 residues. The CDR3: CSAHMGTQETQYF. The DNA for the CDR3 is TGCAGCGCCCACATGGGTACCCAAGAGACCCAGTACTTC.

This clone was detected a few times. The rearrangement links TRBV7-2 to TRBJ2-1; a possible D gene is TRBD2 (5 bases). CDR3 size: 12 residues. Germline-derived CDR1 and CDR2 are SGHTA and FQGNSA. The V end lost 5 bases, the J end lost 9 bases, and 11 bases lay between the germline ends. CDR3 DNA sequence: TGTGCCAGCAGCCGGACGGGGTTTGAGCAGTTCTTC. Protein product: CASSRTGFEQFF.

The chain uses TRBV2 and TRBJ2-7; D perhaps matches TRBD1 (6 bases). The CDR3 loop spans 14 amino acids. CDR1 is SNHLY and CDR2 is FYNNEI in the germline V gene. Trimming removed 7 bases from V and 0 bases from J, with 13 bases in between. CDR3 protein: CASNAQGYSYEQYF. CDR3 nucleotide sequence: TGTGCCAGCAACGCTCAGGGGTACTCCTACGAGCAGTACTTC.